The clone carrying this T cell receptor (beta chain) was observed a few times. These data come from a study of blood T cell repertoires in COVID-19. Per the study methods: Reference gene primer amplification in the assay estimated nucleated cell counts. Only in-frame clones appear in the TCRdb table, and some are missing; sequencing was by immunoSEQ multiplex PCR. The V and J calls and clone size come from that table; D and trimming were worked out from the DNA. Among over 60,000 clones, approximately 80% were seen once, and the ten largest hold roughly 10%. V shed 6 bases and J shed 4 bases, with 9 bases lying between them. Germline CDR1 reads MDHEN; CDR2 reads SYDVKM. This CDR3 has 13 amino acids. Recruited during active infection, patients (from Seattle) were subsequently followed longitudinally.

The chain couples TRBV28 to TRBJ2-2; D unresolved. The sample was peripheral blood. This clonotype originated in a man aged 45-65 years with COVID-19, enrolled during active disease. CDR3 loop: CASSPPLTGELFF. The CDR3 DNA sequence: TGTGCCAGCAGCCCCCCTCTCACCGGGGAGCTGTTTTTT.